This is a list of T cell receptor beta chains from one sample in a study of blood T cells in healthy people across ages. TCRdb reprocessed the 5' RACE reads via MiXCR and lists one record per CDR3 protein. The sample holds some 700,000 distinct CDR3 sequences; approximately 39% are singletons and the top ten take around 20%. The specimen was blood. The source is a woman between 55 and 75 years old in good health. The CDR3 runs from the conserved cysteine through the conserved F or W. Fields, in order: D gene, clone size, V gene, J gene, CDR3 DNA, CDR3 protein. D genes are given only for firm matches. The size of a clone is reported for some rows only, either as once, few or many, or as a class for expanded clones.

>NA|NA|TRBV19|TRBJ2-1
TGTGCCAGTAGTCGGGCTTATGAGCAGTTCTTC
CASSRAYEQFF
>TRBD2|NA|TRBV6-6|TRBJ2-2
TGTGCCAGCACCGTTAGCGGGGGTAACACCGGGGAGCTGTTTTTT
CASTVSGGNTGELFF
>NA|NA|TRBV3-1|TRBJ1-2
TGTGCCAGCAGCCAAGAGGGGACGGGTAACTATGGCTACACCTTC
CASSQEGTGNYGYTF
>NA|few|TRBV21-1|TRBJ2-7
TGTGCCAGCAGCAACAAAAGGGGCCGGGACAGGCCCTCCTACGAGCAGTACTTC
CASSNKRGRDRPSYEQYF
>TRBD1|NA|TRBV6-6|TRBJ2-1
TGTGCCCGCAGCTCGACAGGGGTGGGCTACAATGAGCAGTTCTTC
CARSSTGVGYNEQFF
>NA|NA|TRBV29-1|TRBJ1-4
TGCAGCGTTGAAGAGAGCGGCGGGGGAGGTGAAAAACTGTTTTTT
CSVEESGGGGEKLFF
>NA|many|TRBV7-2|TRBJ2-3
TGTGCCAGCAGCTTAGGTGGACCCACAGATACGCAGTATTTT
CASSLGGPTDTQYF
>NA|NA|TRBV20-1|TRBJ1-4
TGCAGTGCTATACGAACAGGGCATGAAAAACTGTTTTTT
CSAIRTGHEKLFF
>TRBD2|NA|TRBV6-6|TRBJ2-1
TGTGCCAGCAGGACTACTAGCGAGATAAGCTCCTACAATGAGCAGTTCTTC
CASRTTSEISSYNEQFF
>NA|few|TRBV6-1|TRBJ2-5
TGTGCCAGCAGTGCCCAAAGCGCGACGGAGTACTTC
CASSAQSATEYF
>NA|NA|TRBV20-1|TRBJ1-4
TGCAGTGCTAGAGATTCGGTAGAAAAACTGTTTTTT
CSARDSVEKLFF
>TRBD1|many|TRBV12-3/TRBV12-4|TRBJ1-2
TGTGCCAGCAGCCCCGCGGACAGGACTACTACCTATGGCTACACCTTC
CASSPADRTTTYGYTF
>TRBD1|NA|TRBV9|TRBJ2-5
TGTGCCAGCAGCGTAGCTTACAGGGGGAATGAGCAGTACTTC
CASSVAYRGNEQYF
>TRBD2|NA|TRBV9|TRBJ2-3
TGTGCCAGCAGCACCTTAGCGGGAGATACGCGGTATTTT
CASSTLAGDTRYF
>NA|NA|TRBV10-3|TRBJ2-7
TGTGCCATCAGAACGATAGGCATATACGAGCAGTACTTC
CAIRTIGIYEQYF
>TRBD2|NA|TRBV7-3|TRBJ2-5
TGTGCCAGCAGCGTGGGAAGCGGGGGCCTTCCTCAAGAGACCCAGTACTTC
CASSVGSGGLPQETQYF
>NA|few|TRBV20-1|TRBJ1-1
TGCAGTGTTCAGTCGACAGTCAACACTGAAGCTTTCTTT
CSVQSTVNTEAFF
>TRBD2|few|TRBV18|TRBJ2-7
TGTGCCAGCTCACCTTCGGGAGGAGATCTCTACGAGCAGTACTTC
CASSPSGGDLYEQYF